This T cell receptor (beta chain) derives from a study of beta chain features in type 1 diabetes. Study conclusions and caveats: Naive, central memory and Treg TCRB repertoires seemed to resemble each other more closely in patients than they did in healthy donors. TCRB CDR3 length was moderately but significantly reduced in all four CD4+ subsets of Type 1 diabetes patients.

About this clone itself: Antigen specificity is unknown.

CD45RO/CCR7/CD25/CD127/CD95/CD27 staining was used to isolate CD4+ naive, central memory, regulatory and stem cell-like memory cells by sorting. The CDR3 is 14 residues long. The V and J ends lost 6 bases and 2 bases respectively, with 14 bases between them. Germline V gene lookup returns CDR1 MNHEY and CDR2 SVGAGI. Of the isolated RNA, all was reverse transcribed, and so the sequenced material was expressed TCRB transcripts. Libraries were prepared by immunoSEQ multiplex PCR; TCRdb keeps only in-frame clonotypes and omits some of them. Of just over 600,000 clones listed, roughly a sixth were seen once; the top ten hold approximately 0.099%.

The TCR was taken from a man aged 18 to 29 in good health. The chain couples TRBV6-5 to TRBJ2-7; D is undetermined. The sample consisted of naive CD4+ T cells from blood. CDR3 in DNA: TGTGCCAGCAGCCTCCTCACCGGCGCCTACGAGCAGTACTTC. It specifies CASSLLTGAYEQYF.